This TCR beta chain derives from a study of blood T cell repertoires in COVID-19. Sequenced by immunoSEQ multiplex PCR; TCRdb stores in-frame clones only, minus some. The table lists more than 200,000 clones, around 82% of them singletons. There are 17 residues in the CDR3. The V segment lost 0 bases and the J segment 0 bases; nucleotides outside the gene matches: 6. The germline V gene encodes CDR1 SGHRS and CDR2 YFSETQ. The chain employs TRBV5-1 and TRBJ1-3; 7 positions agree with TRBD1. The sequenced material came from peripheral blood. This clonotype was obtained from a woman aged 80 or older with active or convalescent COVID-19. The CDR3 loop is CASSLGQGFFSGNTIYF. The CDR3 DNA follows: TGCGCCAGCAGCTTGGGACAGGGATTTTTCTCTGGAAACACCATATATTTT.